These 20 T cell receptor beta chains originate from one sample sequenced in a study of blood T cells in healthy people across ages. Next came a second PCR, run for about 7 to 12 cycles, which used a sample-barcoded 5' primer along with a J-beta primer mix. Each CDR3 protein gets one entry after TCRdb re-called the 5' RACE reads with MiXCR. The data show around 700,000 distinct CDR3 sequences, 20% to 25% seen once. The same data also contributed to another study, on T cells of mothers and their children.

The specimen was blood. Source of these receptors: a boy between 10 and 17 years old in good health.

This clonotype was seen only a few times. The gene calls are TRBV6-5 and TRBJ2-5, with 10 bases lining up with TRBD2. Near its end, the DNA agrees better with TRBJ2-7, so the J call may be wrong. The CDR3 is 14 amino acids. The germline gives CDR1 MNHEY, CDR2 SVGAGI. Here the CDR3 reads CASSTTSGFYEQYF. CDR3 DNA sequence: TGTGCCAGCAGTACGACTAGCGGGTTCTACGAGCAGTACTTC.

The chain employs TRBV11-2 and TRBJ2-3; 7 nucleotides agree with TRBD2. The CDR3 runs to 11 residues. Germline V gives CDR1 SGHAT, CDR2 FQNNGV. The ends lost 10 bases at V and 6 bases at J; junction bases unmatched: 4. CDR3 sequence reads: CAIPGRDTQYF. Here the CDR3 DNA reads TGTGCCATCCCCGGGAGGGATACGCAGTATTTT.

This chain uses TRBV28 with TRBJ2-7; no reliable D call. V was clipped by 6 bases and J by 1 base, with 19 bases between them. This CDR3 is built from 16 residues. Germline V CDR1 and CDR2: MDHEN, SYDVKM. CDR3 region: CASRPPGPMLSYEQYF. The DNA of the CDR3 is TGTGCCAGCAGGCCCCCGGGCCCCATGCTATCCTACGAGCAGTACTTC.

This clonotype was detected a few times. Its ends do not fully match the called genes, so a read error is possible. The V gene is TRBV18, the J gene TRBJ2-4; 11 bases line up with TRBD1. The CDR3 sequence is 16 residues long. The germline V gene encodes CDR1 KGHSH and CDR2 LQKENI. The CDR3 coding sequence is TGTACCAGCTCCCACGGACAGGGGGCGACCAAAAACATTCAGTACTTC. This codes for CTSSHGQGATKNIQYF.

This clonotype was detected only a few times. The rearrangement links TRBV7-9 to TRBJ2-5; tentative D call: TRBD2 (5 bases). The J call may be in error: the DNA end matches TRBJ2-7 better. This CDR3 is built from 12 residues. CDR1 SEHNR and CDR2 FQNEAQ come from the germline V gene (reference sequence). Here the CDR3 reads CASSFGIDEQYF. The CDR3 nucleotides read TGTGCCAGCAGCTTCGGGATAGACGAGCAGTACTTC.

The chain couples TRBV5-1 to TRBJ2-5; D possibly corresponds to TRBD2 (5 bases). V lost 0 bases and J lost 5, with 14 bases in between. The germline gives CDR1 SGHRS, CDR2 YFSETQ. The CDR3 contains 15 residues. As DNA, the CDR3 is TGCGCCAGCAGCTTGGCGGCCGGGGTACGGGAGACCCAGTACTTC. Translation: CASSLAAGVRETQYF.

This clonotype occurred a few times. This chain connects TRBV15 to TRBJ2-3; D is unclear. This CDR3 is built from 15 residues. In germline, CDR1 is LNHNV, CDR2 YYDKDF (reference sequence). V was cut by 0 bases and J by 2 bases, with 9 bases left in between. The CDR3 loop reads CATSRDPAATDTQYF. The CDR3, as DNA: TGTGCCACCAGCAGAGACCCGGCAGCCACAGATACGCAGTATTTT.

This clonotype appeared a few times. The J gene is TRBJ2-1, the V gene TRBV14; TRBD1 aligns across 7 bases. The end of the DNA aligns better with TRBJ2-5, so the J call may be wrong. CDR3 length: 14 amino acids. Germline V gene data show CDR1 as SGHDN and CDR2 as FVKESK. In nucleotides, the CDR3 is TGTGCCAGCAGCCAAGACCTTGTAACAGGGGACCAGTACTTC. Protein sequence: CASSQDLVTGDQYF.

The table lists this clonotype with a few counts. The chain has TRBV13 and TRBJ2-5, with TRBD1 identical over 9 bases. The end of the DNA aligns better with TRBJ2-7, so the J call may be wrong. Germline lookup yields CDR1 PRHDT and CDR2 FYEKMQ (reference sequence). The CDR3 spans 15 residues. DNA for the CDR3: TGTGCCAGCAGCGCCCCGGGACAGGGTACCCACGAGCAGTACTTC. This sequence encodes CASSAPGQGTHEQYF.

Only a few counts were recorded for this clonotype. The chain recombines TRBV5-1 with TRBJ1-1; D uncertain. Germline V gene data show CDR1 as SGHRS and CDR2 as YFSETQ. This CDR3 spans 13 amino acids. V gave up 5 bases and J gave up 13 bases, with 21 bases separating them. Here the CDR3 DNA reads TGCGCCAGCAGTCTGCGATCGGACCGGCAGATTTTCTTT. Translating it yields CASSLRSDRQIFF.

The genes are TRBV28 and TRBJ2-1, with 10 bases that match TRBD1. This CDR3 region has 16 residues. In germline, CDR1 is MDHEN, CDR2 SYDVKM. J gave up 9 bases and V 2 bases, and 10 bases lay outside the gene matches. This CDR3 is CASSLAADRGWSEQFF. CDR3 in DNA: TGTGCCAGCAGTTTAGCTGCGGACAGGGGGTGGAGTGAGCAGTTCTTC.

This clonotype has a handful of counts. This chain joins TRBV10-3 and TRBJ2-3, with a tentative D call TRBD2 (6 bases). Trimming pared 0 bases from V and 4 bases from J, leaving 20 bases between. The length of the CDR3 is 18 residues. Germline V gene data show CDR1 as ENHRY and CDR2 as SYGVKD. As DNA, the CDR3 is TGTGCCATCAGTGAGTCGATGATGGCGGGGCCCCCCCCAGATACGCAGTATTTT. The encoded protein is CAISESMMAGPPPDTQYF.

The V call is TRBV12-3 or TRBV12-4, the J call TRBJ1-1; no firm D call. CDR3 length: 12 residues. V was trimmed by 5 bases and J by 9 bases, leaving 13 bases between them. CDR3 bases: TGTGCCAGCAGTCCTCCTCCACCTCAAGCTTTCTTT. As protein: CASSPPPPQAFF.

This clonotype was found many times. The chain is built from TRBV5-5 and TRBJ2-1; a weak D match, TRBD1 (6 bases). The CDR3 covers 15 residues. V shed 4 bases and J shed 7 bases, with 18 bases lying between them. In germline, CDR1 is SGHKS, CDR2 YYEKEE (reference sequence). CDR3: CASSQPPQGTNEQFF. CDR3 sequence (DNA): TGTGCCAGCAGCCAACCACCCCAGGGGACAAATGAGCAGTTCTTC.

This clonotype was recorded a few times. CDR3 protein: CASSSGSYIWQGLNEKLFF. The CDR3 DNA reads TGTGCCAGCAGCTCCGGATCCTATATTTGGCAGGGACTCAATGAAAAACTGTTTTTT. J is TRBJ1-4 and V is TRBV7-8; tentatively, D is TRBD1 (5 bases). V was clipped by 4 bases and J by 5 bases, with 26 bases between them. Germline assignment: CDR1 SGHVS and CDR2 FQNEAQ. The CDR3 sequence is 19 residues long.

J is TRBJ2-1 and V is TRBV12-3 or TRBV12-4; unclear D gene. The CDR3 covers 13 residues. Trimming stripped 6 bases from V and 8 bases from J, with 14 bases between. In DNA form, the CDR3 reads TGTGCCAGCAGAGTCGGCGAGGACCATGAGCAGTTCTTC. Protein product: CASRVGEDHEQFF.

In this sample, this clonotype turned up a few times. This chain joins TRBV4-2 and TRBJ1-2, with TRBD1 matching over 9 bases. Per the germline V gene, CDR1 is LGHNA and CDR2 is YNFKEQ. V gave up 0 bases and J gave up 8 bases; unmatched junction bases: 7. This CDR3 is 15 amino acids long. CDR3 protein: CASSQENIGTGGYTF. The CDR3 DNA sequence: TGTGCCAGCAGCCAAGAGAATATCGGGACAGGGGGCTACACCTTC.

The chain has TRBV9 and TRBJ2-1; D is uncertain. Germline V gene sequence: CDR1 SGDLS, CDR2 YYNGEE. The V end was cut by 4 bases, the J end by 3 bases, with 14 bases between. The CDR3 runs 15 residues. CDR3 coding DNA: TGTGCCAGCAGCCCCCGACTGCGAGTCTACAATGAGCAGTTCTTC. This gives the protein CASSPRLRVYNEQFF.

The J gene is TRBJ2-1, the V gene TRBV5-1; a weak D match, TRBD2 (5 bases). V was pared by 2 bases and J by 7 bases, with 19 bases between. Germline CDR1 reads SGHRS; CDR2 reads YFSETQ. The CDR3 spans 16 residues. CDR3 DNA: TGCGCCAGCAGCTTCCTAACCGCCGGGGATAGGAATGAGCAGTTCTTC. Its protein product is CASSFLTAGDRNEQFF. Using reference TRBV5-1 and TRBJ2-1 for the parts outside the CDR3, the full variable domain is KAGVTQTPRYLIKTRGQQVTLSCSPISGHRSVSWYQQTPGQGLQFLFEYFSETQRNKGNFPGRFSGRQFSNSRSEMNVSTLELGDSALYLCASSFLTAGDRNEQFFGPGTRLTVL.

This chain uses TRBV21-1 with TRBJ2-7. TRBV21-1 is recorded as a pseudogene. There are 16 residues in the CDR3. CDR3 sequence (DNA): TGTGCCAGCAGCAAAGAGAGACGGGGACCTCCCTACGAGCAGTACTTC. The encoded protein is CASSKERRGPPYEQYF.